What follows describes a single TCR beta chain. Other DNA variants within this sample encode the same CDR3. The record originates from a study of blood T cell repertoires in COVID-19. Study summary: Sites across the United States, Italy and Spain contributed samples from acute and convalescent COVID-19.

V lost 0 bases, J lost 3 bases, and 3 bases lay in between. The CDR3 has 11 residues. Germline assignment: CDR1 GTSNPN and CDR2 SVGIG (reference sequence). The table came from immunoSEQ multiplex PCR; TCRdb's copy has only in-frame clones and leaves some out. This repertoire shows 470,000 or so clones, approximately 85% found once; its top ten account for 3.2%. The clonotype originates from a human donor in a cohort sampled during active COVID-19. The sample taken for sequencing was peripheral blood. V is TRBV30 and J is TRBJ2-7; D is undetermined. The DNA of the CDR3 is TGTGCCTGGAGTGTACTCTACGAGCAGTACTTC. Translated, it gives CAWSVLYEQYF.